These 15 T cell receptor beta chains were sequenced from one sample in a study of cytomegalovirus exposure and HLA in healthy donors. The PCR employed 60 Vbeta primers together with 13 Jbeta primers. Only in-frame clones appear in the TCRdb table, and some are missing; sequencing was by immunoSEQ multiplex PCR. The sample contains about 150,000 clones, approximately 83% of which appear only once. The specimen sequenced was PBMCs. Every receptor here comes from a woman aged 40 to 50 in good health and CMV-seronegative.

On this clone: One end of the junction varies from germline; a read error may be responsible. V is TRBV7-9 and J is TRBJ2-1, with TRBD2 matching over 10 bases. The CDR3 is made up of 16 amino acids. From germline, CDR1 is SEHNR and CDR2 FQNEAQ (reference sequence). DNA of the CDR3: TGTTCCAGCAGCCAGAAACCGGGACTAGCGTACAATGAGCAGTTCTTC. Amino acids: CSSSQKPGLAYNEQFF.

The CDR3 region has the DNA TGCAGCGTTAGAAGGACTAGTACAGATACGCAGTATTTT. The encoded protein is CSVRRTSTDTQYF. V is TRBV29-1 and J is TRBJ2-3; 7 positions agree with TRBD2. Losses at the gene ends were 5 bases for V and 3 bases for J; bases not matched to a gene: 5. This CDR3 is built from 13 residues. Germline CDR1 and CDR2: SQVTM and ANQGSEA.

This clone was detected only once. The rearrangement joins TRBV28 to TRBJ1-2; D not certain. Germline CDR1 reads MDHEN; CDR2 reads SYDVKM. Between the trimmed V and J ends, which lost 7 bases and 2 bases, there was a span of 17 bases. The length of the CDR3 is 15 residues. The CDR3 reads CASTIPPAGNYGYTF. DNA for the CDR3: TGTGCCAGCACCATCCCCCCCGCGGGGAACTATGGCTACACCTTC.

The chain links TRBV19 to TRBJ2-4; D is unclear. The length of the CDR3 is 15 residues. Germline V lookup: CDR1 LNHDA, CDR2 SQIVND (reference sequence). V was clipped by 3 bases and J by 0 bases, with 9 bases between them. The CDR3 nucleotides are TGTGCCAGTAGTATGGCCCTGGTAGCCAAAAACATTCAGTACTTC. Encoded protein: CASSMALVAKNIQYF.

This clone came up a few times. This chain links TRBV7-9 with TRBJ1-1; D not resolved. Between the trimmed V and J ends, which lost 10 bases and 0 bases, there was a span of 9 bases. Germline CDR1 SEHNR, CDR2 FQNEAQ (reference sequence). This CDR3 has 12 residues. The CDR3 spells CAIRTVNTEAFF. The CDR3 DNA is TGTGCCATCCGGACTGTGAACACTGAAGCTTTCTTT.

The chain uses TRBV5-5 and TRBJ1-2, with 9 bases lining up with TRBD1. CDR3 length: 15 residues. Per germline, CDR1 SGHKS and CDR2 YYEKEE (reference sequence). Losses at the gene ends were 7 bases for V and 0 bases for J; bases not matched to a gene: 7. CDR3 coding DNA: TGTGCCAGCGTCGGGACAGGGAGAGCTAACTATGGCTACACCTTC. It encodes CASVGTGRANYGYTF. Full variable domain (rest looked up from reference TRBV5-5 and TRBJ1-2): DAGVTQSPTHLIKTRGQQVTLRCSPISGHKSVSWYQQVLGQGPQFIFQYYEKEERGRGNFPDRFSARQFPNYSSELNVNALLLGDSALYLCASVGTGRANYGYTFGSGTRLTVV.

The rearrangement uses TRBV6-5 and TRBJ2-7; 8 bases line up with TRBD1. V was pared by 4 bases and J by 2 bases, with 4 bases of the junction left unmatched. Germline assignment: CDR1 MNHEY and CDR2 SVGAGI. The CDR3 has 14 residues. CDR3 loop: CASSFGQGPYEQYF. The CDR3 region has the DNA TGTGCCAGCAGTTTCGGACAGGGCCCCTACGAGCAGTACTTC.

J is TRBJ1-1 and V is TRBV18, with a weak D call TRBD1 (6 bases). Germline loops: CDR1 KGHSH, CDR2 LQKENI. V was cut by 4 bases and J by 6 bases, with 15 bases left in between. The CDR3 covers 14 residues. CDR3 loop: CASSLGQGNSEAFF. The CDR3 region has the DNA TGTGCCAGCTCACTAGGGCAGGGGAATTCTGAAGCTTTCTTT.

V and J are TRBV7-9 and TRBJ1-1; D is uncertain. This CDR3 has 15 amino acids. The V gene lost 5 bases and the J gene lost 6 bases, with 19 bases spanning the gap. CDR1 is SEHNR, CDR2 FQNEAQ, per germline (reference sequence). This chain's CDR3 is CASSPLGSVRAEAFF. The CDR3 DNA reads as TGTGCCAGCAGCCCCCTAGGGTCCGTGCGGGCTGAAGCTTTCTTT.

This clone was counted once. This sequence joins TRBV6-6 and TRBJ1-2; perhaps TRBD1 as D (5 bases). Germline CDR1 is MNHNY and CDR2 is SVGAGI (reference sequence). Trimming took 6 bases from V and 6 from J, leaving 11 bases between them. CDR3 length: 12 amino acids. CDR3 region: CASRGRADGYTF. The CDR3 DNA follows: TGTGCCAGCAGAGGCAGGGCCGATGGCTACACCTTC.

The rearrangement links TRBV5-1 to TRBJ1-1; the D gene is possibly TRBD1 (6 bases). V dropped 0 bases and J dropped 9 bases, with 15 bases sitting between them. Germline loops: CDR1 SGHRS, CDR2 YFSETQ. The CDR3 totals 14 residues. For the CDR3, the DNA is TGCGCCAGCAGCTTGGCCGGGGGGCTGTACCAAGCTTTCTTT. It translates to CASSLAGGLYQAFF.

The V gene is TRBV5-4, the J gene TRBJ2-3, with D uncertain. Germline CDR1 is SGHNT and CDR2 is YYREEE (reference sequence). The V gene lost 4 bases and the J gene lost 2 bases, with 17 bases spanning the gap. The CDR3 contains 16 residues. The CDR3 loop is CASSAALNSPTDTQYF. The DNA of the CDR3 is TGTGCCAGCAGCGCGGCGTTGAACTCCCCCACAGATACGCAGTATTTT.

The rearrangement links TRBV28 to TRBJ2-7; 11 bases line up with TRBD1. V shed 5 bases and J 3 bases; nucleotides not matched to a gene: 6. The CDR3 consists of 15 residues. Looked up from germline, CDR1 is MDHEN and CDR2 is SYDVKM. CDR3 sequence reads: CASSKPGQGGYEQYF. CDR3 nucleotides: TGTGCCAGCAGTAAACCGGGACAGGGGGGCTACGAGCAGTACTTC. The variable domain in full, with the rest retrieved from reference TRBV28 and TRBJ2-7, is DVKVTQSSRYLVKRTGEKVFLECVQDMDHENMFWYRQDPGLGLRLIYFSYDVKMKEKGDIPEGYSVSREKKERFSLILESASTNQTSMYLCASSKPGQGGYEQYFGPGTRLTVT.

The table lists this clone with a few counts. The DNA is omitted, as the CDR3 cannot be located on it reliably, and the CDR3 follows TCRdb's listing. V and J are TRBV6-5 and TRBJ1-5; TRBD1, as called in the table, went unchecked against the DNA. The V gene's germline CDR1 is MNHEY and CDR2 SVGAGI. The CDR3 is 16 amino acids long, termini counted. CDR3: CASSSSGQGRYQPQHF.

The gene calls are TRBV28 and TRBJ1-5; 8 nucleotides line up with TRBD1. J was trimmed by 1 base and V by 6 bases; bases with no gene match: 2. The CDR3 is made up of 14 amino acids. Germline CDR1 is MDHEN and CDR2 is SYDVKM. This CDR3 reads CASRRTGSNQPQHF. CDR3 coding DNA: TGTGCCAGCAGAAGGACAGGGAGCAATCAGCCCCAGCATTTT.